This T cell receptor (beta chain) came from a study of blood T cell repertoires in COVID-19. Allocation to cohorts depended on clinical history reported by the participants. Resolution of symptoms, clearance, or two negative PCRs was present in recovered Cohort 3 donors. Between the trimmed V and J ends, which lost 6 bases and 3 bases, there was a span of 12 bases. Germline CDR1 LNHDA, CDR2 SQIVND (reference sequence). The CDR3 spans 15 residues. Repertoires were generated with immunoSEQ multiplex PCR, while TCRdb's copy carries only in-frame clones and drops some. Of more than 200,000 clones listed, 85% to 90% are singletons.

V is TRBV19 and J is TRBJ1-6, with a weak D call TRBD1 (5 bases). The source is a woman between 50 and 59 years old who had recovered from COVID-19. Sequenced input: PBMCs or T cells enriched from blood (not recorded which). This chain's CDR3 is CASRETEDYNSPLHF. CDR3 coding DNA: TGTGCCAGTAGGGAGACAGAGGACTATAATTCACCCCTCCACTTT.